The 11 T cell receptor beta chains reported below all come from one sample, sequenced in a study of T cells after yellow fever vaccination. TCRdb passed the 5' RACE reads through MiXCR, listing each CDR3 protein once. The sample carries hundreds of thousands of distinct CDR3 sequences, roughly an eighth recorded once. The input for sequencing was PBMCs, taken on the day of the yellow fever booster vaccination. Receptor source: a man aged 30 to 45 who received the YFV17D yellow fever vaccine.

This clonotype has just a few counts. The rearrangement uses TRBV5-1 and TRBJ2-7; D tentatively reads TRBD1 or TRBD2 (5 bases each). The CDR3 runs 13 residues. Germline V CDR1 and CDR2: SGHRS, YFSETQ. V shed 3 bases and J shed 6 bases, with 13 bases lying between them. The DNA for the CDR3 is TGCGCCAGCAGCTGGGGACCGGGCTCCGAGCAGTACTTC. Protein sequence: CASSWGPGSEQYF. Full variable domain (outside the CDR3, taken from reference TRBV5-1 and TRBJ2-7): KAGVTQTPRYLIKTRGQQVTLSCSPISGHRSVSWYQQTPGQGLQFLFEYFSETQRNKGNFPGRFSGRQFSNSRSEMNVSTLELGDSALYLCASSWGPGSEQYFGPGTRLTVT.

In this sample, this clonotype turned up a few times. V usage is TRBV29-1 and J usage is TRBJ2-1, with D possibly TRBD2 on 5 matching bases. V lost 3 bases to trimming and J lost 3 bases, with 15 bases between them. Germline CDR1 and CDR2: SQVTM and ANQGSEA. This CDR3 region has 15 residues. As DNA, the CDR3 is TGCAGCGTTGATCGTGGGATAGCGAGCTACAATGAGCAGTTCTTC. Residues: CSVDRGIASYNEQFF.

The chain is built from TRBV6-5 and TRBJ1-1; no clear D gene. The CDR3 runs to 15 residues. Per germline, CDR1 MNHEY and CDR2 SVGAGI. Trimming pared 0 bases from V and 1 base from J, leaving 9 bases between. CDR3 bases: TGTGCCAGCAGTTACTCGGCCGCCCGGAACACTGAAGCTTTCTTT. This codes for CASSYSAARNTEAFF.

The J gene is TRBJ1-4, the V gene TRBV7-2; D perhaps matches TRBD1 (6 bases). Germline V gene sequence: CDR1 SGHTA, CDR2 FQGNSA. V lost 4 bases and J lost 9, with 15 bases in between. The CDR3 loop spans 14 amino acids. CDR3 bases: TGTGCCAGCAGCTCCCGGGACAAGTCGCAAAAACTGTTTTTT. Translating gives CASSSRDKSQKLFF.

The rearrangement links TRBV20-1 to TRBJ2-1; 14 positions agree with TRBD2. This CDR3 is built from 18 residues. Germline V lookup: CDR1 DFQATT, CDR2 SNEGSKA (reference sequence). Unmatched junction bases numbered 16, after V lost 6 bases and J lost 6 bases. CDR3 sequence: CSASNPGLAGARGNEQFF. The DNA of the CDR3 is TGCAGTGCCTCCAACCCGGGACTAGCGGGAGCTCGGGGCAATGAGCAGTTCTTC.

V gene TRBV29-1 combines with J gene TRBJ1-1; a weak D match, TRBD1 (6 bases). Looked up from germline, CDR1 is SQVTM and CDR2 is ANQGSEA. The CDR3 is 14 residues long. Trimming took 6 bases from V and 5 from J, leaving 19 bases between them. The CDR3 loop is CSVAVGGLGTEAFF. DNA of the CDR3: TGCAGCGTCGCAGTCGGGGGGCTAGGGACTGAAGCTTTCTTT.

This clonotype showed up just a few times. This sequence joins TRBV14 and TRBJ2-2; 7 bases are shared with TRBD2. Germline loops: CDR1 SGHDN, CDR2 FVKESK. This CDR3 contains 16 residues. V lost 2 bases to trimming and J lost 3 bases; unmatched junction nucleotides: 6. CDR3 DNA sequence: TGTGCCAGCAGCCAATTCGGCGGGAGCGACACCGGGGAGCTGTTTTTT. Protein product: CASSQFGGSDTGELFF.

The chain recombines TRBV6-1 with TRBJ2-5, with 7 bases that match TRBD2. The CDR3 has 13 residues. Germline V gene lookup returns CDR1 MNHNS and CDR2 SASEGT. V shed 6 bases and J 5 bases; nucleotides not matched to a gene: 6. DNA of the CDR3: TGTGCCAGCAGGATGGGGGGGGTTGAGACCCAGTACTTC. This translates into CASRMGGVETQYF.

This chain's CDR3 is CASSQKDRAVNRREQYF. CDR3 bases: TGCGCCAGCAGTCAAAAGGACAGGGCCGTAAACCGGCGCGAGCAGTACTTC. The J gene is TRBJ2-7, the V gene TRBV23-1; 8 bases match TRBD1. TRBV23-1 is assigned to the ORF class and has an uncertain function. V trimming: 2 bases; J trimming: 6 bases; junction bases outside the gene matches: 15. This CDR3 has 17 amino acids.

The CDR3 DNA is TGTGCCATCAGTGAGGGGGGAGCCTACAATGAGCAGTTCTTC. Its translation is CAISEGGAYNEQFF. The chain links TRBV10-3 to TRBJ2-1; D is tentatively TRBD1 or TRBD2 (5 bases each). Trimming stripped 2 bases from V and 2 bases from J, with 7 bases between. Germline V gene sequence: CDR1 ENHRY, CDR2 SYGVKD. CDR3 length equals 14 residues.

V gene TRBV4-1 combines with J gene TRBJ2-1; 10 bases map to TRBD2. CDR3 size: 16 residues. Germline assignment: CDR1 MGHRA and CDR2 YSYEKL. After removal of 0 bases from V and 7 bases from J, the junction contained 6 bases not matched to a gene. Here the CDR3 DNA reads TGCGCCAGCAGCCAAGATATAGGACTAGCGGTTAATGAGCAGTTCTTC. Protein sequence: CASSQDIGLAVNEQFF.